A selection of T cell receptor beta chains follows, all from one sample in a study of CD8 T cells in ankylosing spondylitis. TCRdb re-analysed the 5' RACE reads in MiXCR, keeping a single row per CDR3 protein. The sample has some 450,000 distinct CDR3 sequences, roughly 17% seen once. Sequenced sample: blood, either unsorted or a sorted T cell fraction (not recorded which). The receptors stem from a male donor with ankylosing spondylitis. Both conserved end residues are part of each CDR3. A D gene is named only where the DNA matches it firmly. Only part of the rows carry a size: once, few, many, or a class if the clone is expanded.

v_call	d_call	j_call	clone_size	cdr3_nt	cdr3_aa
TRBV3-1	.	TRBJ1-3	few	TGTGCCAGCAGCCAATCGGATAGGAACACCATATATTTT	CASSQSDRNTIYF
TRBV5-1	.	TRBJ1-2	.	TGCGCCAGCAGCTTTGACAGAAACTATGGCTACACCTTC	CASSFDRNYGYTF
TRBV14	.	TRBJ1-1	many	TGTGCCAGCAGCCCCCTGCAACCAGGGGCGAACACTGAAGCTTTCTTT	CASSPLQPGANTEAFF
TRBV7-2	TRBD1	TRBJ2-2	.	TGTGCCAGCAGCCTCCAACCAGGGGGCGGGGAGCTGTTTTTT	CASSLQPGGGELFF
TRBV12-3/TRBV12-4	.	TRBJ2-4	few	TGTGCCAGCAGTTTTGTCACAGCCGATGCCATTCAGTACTTC	CASSFVTADAIQYF
TRBV19	TRBD1	TRBJ1-3	few	TGTGCCAGTAGTACCCGGGACAGGCCGAGCTCTGGAAACACCATATATTTT	CASSTRDRPSSGNTIYF
TRBV2	.	TRBJ1-1	few	TGTGCCAGCAGTGATCTGTGGGTTTATGAAGCTTTCTTT	CASSDLWVYEAFF
TRBV5-1	.	TRBJ1-2	few	TGCGCCAGCAACTACGGGGGTGGCTATGGCTACACCTTC	CASNYGGGYGYTF
TRBV24-1	.	TRBJ2-5	.	TGTGCCACCAGTGATTCTGGGCCCTCGGAAGAGACCCAGTACTTC	CATSDSGPSEETQYF
TRBV12-5	.	TRBJ2-3	.	TGTGCTAGTGGTTTGAGGGGGGCCGCAGATACGCAGTATTTT	CASGLRGAADTQYF
TRBV5-6	.	TRBJ1-1	.	TGTGCCAGCAGCTTGGCACAGGTCAACACTGAAGCTTTCTTT	CASSLAQVNTEAFF
TRBV11-2	.	TRBJ2-5	.	TGTGCCAGCAGCTTAGGAGGGACGGACCAAGAGACCCAGTACTTC	CASSLGGTDQETQYF
TRBV10-3	.	TRBJ2-2	.	TGTGCCATCAATTCGGGATTGAGCACCGGGGAGCTGTTTTTT	CAINSGLSTGELFF
TRBV7-2	.	TRBJ1-5	few	TGTGCCAGCAGCCCCTCCACCAATCAGCCCCAGCATTTT	CASSPSTNQPQHF
TRBV3-1	.	TRBJ1-2	few	TGTGCCAGCAGCCCGGGAGAGAATGGCTACACCTTC	CASSPGENGYTF
TRBV15	.	TRBJ2-7	few	TGTGCCACCAGCCAAAATTCGGGGAGCTTGTACGAGCAGTACTTC	CATSQNSGSLYEQYF
TRBV18	.	TRBJ1-6	few	TGTGCCAGCTCACCTGGAGCCGACTATAATTCACCCCTCCACTTT	CASSPGADYNSPLHF